The 30 T cell receptor beta chains in this list originate from one sample, sequenced in a study of cytomegalovirus exposure and HLA in healthy donors. Primers for the PCR totalled 60 Vbeta and 13 Jbeta. TCRdb's copy holds only in-frame clones and misses some; the assay was immunoSEQ multiplex PCR. This repertoire shows about 120,000 clones, 60% to 80% found once; its top ten account for about 16%. The sequenced sample was PBMCs. These receptors originate from a man between 45 and 60 years old in good health and CMV-seropositive.

The chain joins TRBV27 to TRBJ2-5; 7 nucleotides agree with TRBD1. TRBJ2-7 matches the DNA end more closely, so the J call is doubtful. This CDR3 contains 13 residues. Germline CDR1 and CDR2: MNHEY and SMNVEV (reference sequence). CDR3: CASSRTGAYEQYF. In DNA, the CDR3 is TGTGCCAGCAGTAGGACAGGCGCCTACGAGCAGTACTTC.

The V call is TRBV2, the J call TRBJ2-3, with 8 positions matching TRBD1. The CDR3 has 16 amino acids. The V and J ends lost 7 bases and 3 bases, in that order; junction bases with no gene match: 12. Germline V gives CDR1 SNHLY, CDR2 FYNNEI. CDR3 in amino acids: CASTPRGQGGTDTQYF. As DNA, the CDR3 is TGTGCCAGCACCCCCAGGGGGCAGGGAGGAACAGATACGCAGTATTTT.

The rearrangement joins TRBV9 to TRBJ2-3, with 9 bases matching TRBD2. This CDR3 region has 18 residues. Germline loops: CDR1 SGDLS, CDR2 YYNGEE. V dropped 0 bases and J dropped 2; count of bases not matched to a gene: 10. In nucleotides, the CDR3 is TGTGCCAGCAGCGTAGAGGGGGCGGGGGGGCGCGCCACAGATACGCAGTATTTT. Translation: CASSVEGAGGRATDTQYF.

In its sample, this clone was seen a few times. The chain employs TRBV21-1 and TRBJ2-1; TRBD2 is the table's D call, not checked against the DNA. TRBV21-1 is a listed pseudogene. The CDR3 covers 14 residues. In nucleotides, the CDR3 is TGTGCCAGCAGCAAAGGGTCCGGGGGGACTGAGCAGTTCTTC. This translates into CASSKGSGGTEQFF.

The chain links TRBV6-6 to TRBJ2-2; 12 nucleotides align to TRBD2. The CDR3 is 15 amino acids. CDR1 is MNHNY, CDR2 SVGAGI, per germline (reference sequence). V lost 9 bases, J lost 5 bases, and 7 bases stayed unmatched. The CDR3 spells CASKILAGGTGELFF. In DNA form, the CDR3 reads TGTGCCAGTAAGATCCTAGCGGGAGGGACCGGGGAGCTGTTTTTT.

The sample holds a few counts of this clone. The CDR3 coding sequence is TGTGCCAGCAGCGCAATAGCGGCCTCAACTAATGAAAAACTGTTTTTT. Its protein product is CASSAIAASTNEKLFF. The gene calls are TRBV9 and TRBJ1-4; unclear D gene. V was clipped by 3 bases and J by 0 bases, with 12 bases between them. The CDR3 has 16 amino acids. CDR1 is SGDLS, CDR2 YYNGEE, per germline.

This rearrangement joins TRBV11-3 to TRBJ2-5, with TRBD2 as a possible D gene (5 bases). Germline CDR1 and CDR2: SGHNT and YENEEA. The CDR3 is made up of 13 amino acids. The V and J ends lost 4 bases and 3 bases respectively, with 9 bases between them. This CDR3 is CASSWTPEETQYF. The DNA of the CDR3 is TGTGCCAGCAGCTGGACTCCCGAAGAGACCCAGTACTTC.

The V and J genes are TRBV5-1 and TRBJ1-1; no clear D gene. This CDR3 spans 17 amino acids. CDR1 and CDR2 (germline): SGHRS, YFSETQ. Trimming removed 2 bases at V and 1 base at J, with 18 bases between. This CDR3 is CASSLAPGSGPNTEAFF. In DNA form, the CDR3 reads TGCGCCAGCAGCTTAGCTCCGGGGAGCGGTCCGAACACTGAAGCTTTCTTT. Full variable domain (remainder filled in from reference TRBV5-1 and TRBJ1-1): KAGVTQTPRYLIKTRGQQVTLSCSPISGHRSVSWYQQTPGQGLQFLFEYFSETQRNKGNFPGRFSGRQFSNSRSEMNVSTLELGDSALYLCASSLAPGSGPNTEAFFGQGTRLTVV.

The chain links TRBV9 to TRBJ2-7; TRBD2 matches at 8 bases. Per germline, CDR1 SGDLS and CDR2 YYNGEE. The CDR3 is 14 amino acids. The ends lost 5 bases at V and 7 bases at J; junction bases unmatched: 11. Here the CDR3 DNA reads TGTGCCAGCAGTCCGGGCGGGACTAGTAATGAGCAGTACTTC. It encodes CASSPGGTSNEQYF. Looking up the rest from reference TRBV9 and TRBJ2-7 gives the full variable domain: DSGVTQTPKHLITATGQRVTLRCSPRSGDLSVYWYQQSLDQGLQFLIQYYNGEERAKGNILERFSAQQFPDLHSELNLSSLELGDSALYFCASSPGGTSNEQYFGPGTRLTVT.

The V call is TRBV28, the J call TRBJ2-3; a possible D gene is TRBD2 (7 bases). V dropped 2 bases and J dropped 4 bases, with 19 bases sitting between them. The CDR3 covers 17 residues. Germline V CDR1 and CDR2: MDHEN, SYDVKM. The CDR3 DNA reads as TGTGCCAGCAGTTTACGAGAGGGGGAGGGCCTGTCAGATACGCAGTATTTT. It encodes CASSLREGEGLSDTQYF.

This chain connects TRBV19 to TRBJ2-3, with 7 bases fitting TRBD2. This CDR3 has 15 amino acids. Germline CDR1 LNHDA, CDR2 SQIVND (reference sequence). The V segment lost 6 bases and the J segment 0 bases; nucleotides outside the gene matches: 6. The CDR3 bases are TGTGCCAGTAGAGGTCCTAGCGGCAGCACAGATACGCAGTATTTT. Protein sequence: CASRGPSGSTDTQYF.

The chain has TRBV28 and TRBJ1-2; no clear D. V lost 5 bases and J 5 bases, leaving 9 bases between the germline ends. The CDR3 sequence is 12 residues long. Germline CDR1 is MDHEN and CDR2 is SYDVKM. The CDR3 coding sequence is TGTGCCAGCAGTCTACTAGAGTATGGCTACACCTTC. It yields the protein CASSLLEYGYTF.

The chain joins TRBV18 to TRBJ1-2; a weak D match, TRBD1 (6 bases). The CDR3 totals 12 residues. The V gene lost 9 bases and the J gene lost 1 base, with 9 bases spanning the gap. Germline V gene sequence: CDR1 KGHSH, CDR2 LQKENI. The DNA of the CDR3 is TGTGCCAGTAGAGGGGGTAACTATGGCTACACCTTC. This sequence encodes CASRGGNYGYTF.

The rearrangement links TRBV9 to TRBJ1-2; TRBD1 matches 9 bases. V shed 0 bases and J 4 bases; nucleotides not matched to a gene: 4. This CDR3 has 15 residues. CDR1 and CDR2 from the germline V gene are SGDLS and YYNGEE. The chain's CDR3 is CASSVDRDRAYGYTF. CDR3 nucleotide sequence: TGTGCCAGCAGCGTAGATCGGGACAGGGCCTATGGCTACACCTTC.

This clone was seen once. The chain employs TRBV11-3 and TRBJ1-1; 8 nucleotides agree with TRBD1. CDR1 is SGHNT and CDR2 is YENEEA in the germline V gene. The CDR3 runs 15 residues. The V gene end was trimmed by 5 bases and the J gene end by 2 bases; junction bases not matched to a gene: 7. The CDR3 DNA is TGTGCCAGCAGCATTCGACAGGGGTACAACACTGAAGCTTTCTTT. Its protein is CASSIRQGYNTEAFF.

A remark on this clone: The sample contains more than one DNA sequence encoding this CDR3. V gene TRBV5-5 combines with J gene TRBJ2-5, with 7 bases identical to TRBD1. The CDR3 consists of 14 residues. Per germline, CDR1 SGHKS and CDR2 YYEKEE (reference sequence). V trimming: 4 bases; J trimming: 1 base; junction bases outside the gene matches: 4. CDR3 in amino acids: CASSQRQGQETQYF. The CDR3 region has the DNA TGTGCCAGCAGCCAAAGACAGGGCCAAGAGACCCAGTACTTC.

The rearrangement uses TRBV5-6 and TRBJ2-5, with D possibly being TRBD2 (5 bases). Germline CDR1 SGHDT, CDR2 YYEEEE. CDR3 length equals 19 residues. The ends were cut back, 2 bases at V and 3 bases at J, with 26 bases in the middle. The CDR3 loop reads CASSFLYPRADLEKETQYF. The CDR3 coding sequence is TGTGCCAGCAGCTTCCTATACCCTCGAGCGGACCTTGAGAAAGAGACCCAGTACTTC.

The chain combines TRBV4-1 with TRBJ1-2; 8 bases map to TRBD1. The CDR3 consists of 15 residues. Unmatched junction bases numbered 5, after V lost 2 bases and J lost 3 bases. In germline, CDR1 is MGHRA, CDR2 YSYEKL. The DNA of the CDR3 is TGCGCCAGCAGCCAAAGGGGACAGGATCACTATGGCTACACCTTC. Its translation is CASSQRGQDHYGYTF.

The chain is built from TRBV5-5 and TRBJ2-3, with a weak D call TRBD2 (6 bases). The CDR3 covers 17 residues. Germline-derived CDR1 and CDR2 are SGHKS and YYEKEE (reference sequence). Trimming took off 5 bases at V and 1 base at J, with 20 bases between the two ends. The CDR3 reads CASSVNLRDSRTDTQYF. DNA of the CDR3: TGTGCCAGCAGTGTTAATCTCAGGGACTCTCGCACAGATACGCAGTATTTT. Combining the CDR3 with reference TRBV5-5 and TRBJ2-3 gives the whole variable domain DAGVTQSPTHLIKTRGQQVTLRCSPISGHKSVSWYQQVLGQGPQFIFQYYEKEERGRGNFPDRFSARQFPNYSSELNVNALLLGDSALYLCASSVNLRDSRTDTQYFGPGTRLTVL.

V usage is TRBV5-1 and J usage is TRBJ2-2, with 11 bases identical to TRBD2. Losses at the gene ends were 7 bases for V and 1 base for J; bases not matched to a gene: 6. The germline V gene has CDR1 SGHRS and CDR2 YFSETQ. The CDR3 contains 16 residues. The CDR3 sequence: CASGPLAGGNTGELFF. The CDR3 nucleotides read TGCGCCAGCGGCCCTCTAGCGGGAGGGAACACCGGGGAGCTGTTTTTT.

This clone has only a few counts. CDR3 sequence: CASSLGTKVYEQYF. CDR3 in DNA: TGTGCCAGCAGTTTAGGGACAAAGGTGTACGAGCAGTACTTC. The chain carries TRBV27 and TRBJ2-7; possibly TRBD1 for D (6 bases). This CDR3 comprises 14 residues. Germline V CDR1 and CDR2: MNHEY, SMNVEV (reference sequence). Trimming removed 2 bases at V and 4 bases at J, with 12 bases between.

This clone was seen only once. J is TRBJ1-2 and V is TRBV6-1, with D possibly being TRBD1 (5 bases). The ends were cut back, 5 bases at V and 4 bases at J, with 8 bases in the middle. The CDR3 is made up of 12 amino acids. In germline, CDR1 is MNHNS, CDR2 SASEGT. This chain's CDR3 is CASSPQAYGYTF. CDR3 nucleotides: TGTGCCAGCAGTCCACAGGCCTATGGCTACACCTTC.

The chain joins TRBV7-2 to TRBJ1-4; a weak D match, TRBD1 (6 bases). Trimming took 1 base from V and 7 from J, leaving 10 bases between them. The CDR3 consists of 14 residues. Germline V gene data show CDR1 as SGHTA and CDR2 as FQGNSA. CDR3 region: CASSLVQGSEKLFF. CDR3 DNA: TGTGCCAGCAGCTTAGTACAGGGAAGTGAAAAACTGTTTTTT.

The rearrangement joins TRBV2 to TRBJ2-3; 10 bases map to TRBD2. With 1 base clipped from V and 4 bases from J, the junction kept 8 bases outside the gene matches. The CDR3 runs 17 residues. Germline V gene sequence: CDR1 SNHLY, CDR2 FYNNEI. The CDR3 reads CASSEGLAGVLADTQYF. CDR3 DNA sequence: TGTGCCAGCAGTGAAGGCCTAGCGGGAGTGTTAGCAGATACGCAGTATTTT.

The V and J genes are TRBV5-1 and TRBJ1-1; D unresolved. CDR1 SGHRS and CDR2 YFSETQ come from the germline V gene. V lost 2 bases and J 1 base, leaving 9 bases between the germline ends. The CDR3 is 14 residues long. CDR3 nucleotide sequence: TGCGCCAGCAGCTTCAACAGTCGGAACACTGAAGCTTTCTTT. Amino acids: CASSFNSRNTEAFF.

The chain employs TRBV2 and TRBJ2-1; D call uncertain. V lost 6 bases and J 8 bases, leaving 14 bases between the germline ends. The CDR3 length is 13 residues. Germline loops: CDR1 SNHLY, CDR2 FYNNEI. In nucleotides, the CDR3 is TGTGCCAGCAGAGAAAGATACATCCATGAGCAGTTCTTC. Its protein product is CASRERYIHEQFF.

The rearrangement joins TRBV7-2 to TRBJ1-2; a possible D gene is TRBD1 (6 bases). With 4 bases removed from V and 8 bases from J, the gap between germline ends came to 17 bases. CDR3 length: 14 amino acids. Germline lookup yields CDR1 SGHTA and CDR2 FQGNSA. The CDR3 protein is CASSSTGSLWGYTF. The CDR3 region has the DNA TGTGCCAGCAGCTCGACAGGATCCCTATGGGGCTACACCTTC.

This clone showed up just a few times. V gene TRBV9 combines with J gene TRBJ2-7; 10 nucleotides match TRBD2. The germline V gene encodes CDR1 SGDLS and CDR2 YYNGEE. V shed 4 bases, J shed 2 bases, and the junction held 6 bases outside the gene matches. This CDR3 comprises 15 residues. The CDR3 DNA follows: TGTGCCAGCAGCTCTCGACTAGCGGGTCCCTACGAGCAGTACTTC. Residues: CASSSRLAGPYEQYF.

The genes are TRBV9 and TRBJ2-3; TRBD2 matches 10 bases. V shed 1 base, J shed 6 bases, and the junction held 5 bases outside the gene matches. The CDR3 has 15 amino acids. Per the germline V gene, CDR1 is SGDLS and CDR2 is YYNGEE. CDR3 loop: CASSVRAGGFDTQYF. Here the CDR3 DNA reads TGTGCCAGCAGCGTAAGAGCGGGGGGGTTTGATACGCAGTATTTT.

This clone was found a few times. The chain employs TRBV7-8 and TRBJ2-2; perhaps TRBD2 as D (5 bases). Germline V gene data show CDR1 as SGHVS and CDR2 as FQNEAQ. The CDR3 has 14 amino acids. Trimming took off 5 bases at V and 4 bases at J, with 11 bases between the two ends. The CDR3 loop is CASSPQRITGELFF. The CDR3 nucleotides are TGTGCCAGCAGCCCTCAGCGGATCACCGGGGAGCTGTTTTTT.